This is a list of T cell receptor beta chains from one sample in a study of shared clonotypes between healthy human individuals. Only in-frame clones appear in the TCRdb table, and some are missing; sequencing was by immunoSEQ multiplex PCR. The sample gives approximately 1.1 million clones, roughly 74% of which show up once; around 0.47% is in the top ten. The sample consisted of memory CD4+ T cells from PBMCs. The receptors shown here come from a man aged 18 to 30 in good health. Some clones in this sample may be carry-over from other donors' samples. Both conserved end residues are part of each CDR3. Each record gives: J gene, clone size, V gene, CDR3 protein. Only part of the rows carry a size: once, few, many, or a class if the clone is expanded.

>TRBJ1-1|few|TRBV29-1
CSVRPGDAGTEAFF
>TRBJ1-3|NA|TRBV5-1
CASSLSANSGNTIYF
>TRBJ1-1|NA|TRBV18
CASSPQTRMNTEAFF
>TRBJ2-3|NA|TRBV18
CASSLGTSGSADTQYF
>TRBJ2-3|NA|TRBV4-2
CASSLRLAASTDTQYF
>TRBJ2-7|NA|TRBV19
CASSIRIRSEQYF
>TRBJ1-4|few|TRBV7-6
CASSLAHGKLFF
>TRBJ1-5|NA|TRBV7-2
CASSSSGTGGGQPQHF
>TRBJ2-2|NA|TRBV29-1
CSVTTQGGNTGELFF
>TRBJ2-6|few|TRBV30
CASWGGFSGANVLTF
>TRBJ2-2|NA|TRBV7-2
CASSPRLSSGRANTGELFF
>TRBJ1-3|NA|TRBV5-1
CASSLAGSSSGNTIYF
>TRBJ2-3|NA|TRBV7-9
CASSLRGATDTQYF
>TRBJ2-3|NA|TRBV5-4
CASSFQGATDTQYF
>TRBJ1-3|NA|TRBV19
CASSYGALTPGNTIYF
>TRBJ2-1|once|TRBV7-2
CASSLGTSAYNEQFF
>TRBJ2-7|NA|TRBV28
CASSLQMYEQYF
>TRBJ1-5|few|TRBV28
CASSFQGNQPQHF
>TRBJ2-1|NA|TRBV7-9
CASSLKGNEQFF
>TRBJ2-7|NA|TRBV7-8
CASSPQWGTYEQYF
>TRBJ2-1|NA|TRBV2
CASSRDRGTYNEQFF
>TRBJ1-1|NA|TRBV6-1
CASSEVRPGKAFF
>TRBJ2-7|once|TRBV28
CASSWTHSGYEQYF
>TRBJ1-2|few|TRBV19
CASSPTGVRGYTF
>TRBJ1-4|once|TRBV2
CASSNVRVGNEKLFF
>TRBJ2-1|NA|TRBV19
CASGSASGTYNEQFF
>TRBJ2-7|NA|TRBV5-6
CASSPTVSRDYSEQYF
>TRBJ1-2|NA|TRBV11-2
CASSRDWYGYTF
>TRBJ1-1|NA|TRBV5-1
CASSLPNRAGNTEAFF
>TRBJ1-2|NA|TRBV28
CASSLARANYGYTF
>TRBJ2-5|NA|TRBV5-4
CASSSDLGGSIKETQYF
>TRBJ2-1|NA|TRBV6-5
CASSYSGQGNNEQFF